Each of the 11 T cell receptor beta chains below was sequenced from the same sample in a study of CXCR3-negative and CXCR3-positive naive CD8 T cells. Their target antigens are unknown. cDNA libraries for TRB were generated by 5' RACE incorporating UMI labels. From the 5' RACE reads, TCRdb lists one entry per CDR3 protein and no DNA. Listed are 80,000 to 100,000 distinct CDR3 sequences; around 0.82% falls within the top ten. Study-level findings and limits: Naive cells with CXCR3 showed TRB CDR3s that were more hydrophobic than those in CXCR3-negative naive cells.

Material for sequencing was naive CXCR3+ CD8+ T cells from blood. Subset denoted: CD45RO-CCR7+CD27+CD95- naive CD8+ T cells expressing CXCR3 (TNR3+). All receptors come from a human donor in good health. Some clones in this sample may be carry-over from other donors' samples.

The V gene is TRBV12-3 or TRBV12-4, the J gene TRBJ1-5; the D call from TCRdb, TRBD1, cannot be confirmed without DNA. The length of the CDR3 is 13 residues. CDR3 protein: CASSLQGNQPQHF.

The J gene is TRBJ2-7, the V gene TRBV29-1; the D call from TCRdb, TRBD1, cannot be confirmed without DNA. Germline V gene sequence: CDR1 SQVTM, CDR2 ANQGSEA. The CDR3 consists of 13 residues. CDR3 residues: CSGRTGHSYEQYF.

V gene TRBV20-1 combines with J gene TRBJ2-1. CDR3 size: 15 residues. The germline V gene encodes CDR1 DFQATT and CDR2 SNEGSKA (reference sequence). The CDR3 region is CSARPAWESYNEQFF.

The J gene is TRBJ2-3, the V gene TRBV23-1; no DNA is available, so the TRBD1 call from TCRdb remains unchecked. TRBV23-1 is an ORF, and what it does is uncertain. CDR3 length: 14 residues. CDR3 sequence reads: CACSYPPGTDTQYF.

V usage is TRBV20-1 and J usage is TRBJ1-5. The CDR3 consists of 16 residues. Germline V gene lookup returns CDR1 DFQATT and CDR2 SNEGSKA (reference sequence). The CDR3 loop is CSARDHRGWGNQPQHF.

J is TRBJ2-1 and V is TRBV5-1; with no DNA, the TCRdb D assignment of TRBD1 cannot be verified. Germline V gives CDR1 SGHRS, CDR2 YFSETQ. The CDR3 is made up of 14 amino acids. CDR3 region: CASSLEGADNEQFF.

The chain has TRBV7-9 and TRBJ1-2. This CDR3 is 16 amino acids long. CDR1 and CDR2 (germline): SEHNR, FQNEAQ (reference sequence). This CDR3 is CASSLAPGPTNYGYTF. The complete variable domain, with remaining parts taken from reference TRBV7-9 and TRBJ1-2, reads DTGVSQNPRHKITKRGQNVTFRCDPISEHNRLYWYRQTLGQGPEFLTYFQNEAQLEKSRLLSDRFSAERPKGSFSTLEIQRTEQGDSAMYLCASSLAPGPTNYGYTFGSGTRLTVV.

The CDR3 reads CASSPTGPNTGELFF. The chain has TRBV5-6 and TRBJ2-2; the TRBD1 assignment by TCRdb is unverifiable without DNA. The CDR3 is 15 amino acids. Per the germline V gene, CDR1 is SGHDT and CDR2 is YYEEEE.

This chain joins TRBV5-1 and TRBJ2-1; TCRdb calls TRBD1, which cannot be checked without DNA. CDR3 length equals 18 residues. Germline V CDR1 and CDR2: SGHRS, YFSETQ. CDR3 sequence reads: CASSSPGGQPRGSNEQFF.

V gene TRBV28 combines with J gene TRBJ2-2. Germline lookup yields CDR1 MDHEN and CDR2 SYDVKM. This CDR3 spans 13 amino acids. CDR3 sequence: CASSFVEPGELFF. The full variable domain, rest sourced from reference TRBV28 and TRBJ2-2, is DVKVTQSSRYLVKRTGEKVFLECVQDMDHENMFWYRQDPGLGLRLIYFSYDVKMKEKGDIPEGYSVSREKKERFSLILESASTNQTSMYLCASSFVEPGELFFGEGSRLTVL.

This chain joins TRBV30 and TRBJ2-7. The CDR3 has 13 residues. CDR1 and CDR2 (germline): GTSNPN, SVGIG (reference sequence). This CDR3 is CAGLGSDTYEQYF.